This TCR beta chain was obtained from a study of T cell responses to AZD1222 COVID-19 vaccine. Study as a whole: Pooled in the analysis were second doses at about 4 or about 12 weeks. Study conclusions and caveats: Increased Spike-specific TCR breadth and depth were observed after two AZD1222 doses. Donors in the cohort were predominantly white British and more often female, and clonal diversity was possibly underestimated. Regions left unmutated in variants are reportedly the target of nearly half of spike-specific TCRs.

With respect to this clone: Its antigen is unidentified.

Clones were sequenced by immunoSEQ multiplex PCR, and TCRdb holds only the in-frame ones, with some missing. The sample lists more than 95,000 clones; around 92% were seen once. CDR3 size: 15 residues. V lost 1 base and J 3 bases, leaving 9 bases between the germline ends. The germline V gene encodes CDR1 LGHNA and CDR2 YNFKEQ. This specimen was peripheral blood, taken on day 0 of AZD1222 vaccination. The source of this sequence is an adult in good health. This sequence joins TRBV4-2 and TRBJ1-4; D is perhaps TRBD1 (5 bases). The CDR3 DNA is TGTGCCAGCAGCCAAGTGGACATATCTAATGAAAAACTGTTTTTT. As protein: CASSQVDISNEKLFF.